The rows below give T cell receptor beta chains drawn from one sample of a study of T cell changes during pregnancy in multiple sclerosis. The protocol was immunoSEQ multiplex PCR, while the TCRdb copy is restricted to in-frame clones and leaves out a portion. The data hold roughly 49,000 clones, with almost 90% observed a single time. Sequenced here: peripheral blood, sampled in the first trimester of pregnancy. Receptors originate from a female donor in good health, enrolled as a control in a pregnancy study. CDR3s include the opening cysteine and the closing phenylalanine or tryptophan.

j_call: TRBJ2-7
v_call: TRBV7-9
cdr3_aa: CASSLGGGLVNEQYF

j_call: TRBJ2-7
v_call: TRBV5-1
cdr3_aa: CASSLGAAGVSYEQYF

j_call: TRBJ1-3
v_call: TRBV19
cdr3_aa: CASSFQALRNTIYF

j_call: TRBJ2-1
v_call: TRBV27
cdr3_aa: CASSLSPGTTVYNEQFF

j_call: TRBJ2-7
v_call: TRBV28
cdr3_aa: CASSFDVQGSSYEQYF

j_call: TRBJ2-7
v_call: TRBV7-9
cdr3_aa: CASSSRGYEQYF

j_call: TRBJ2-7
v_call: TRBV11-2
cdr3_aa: CASSFKDSLREQYF

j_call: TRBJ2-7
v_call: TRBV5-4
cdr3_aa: CASSLPPGAGGAEQYF

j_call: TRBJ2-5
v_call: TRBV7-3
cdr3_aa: CASSPQRGGLAETQYF

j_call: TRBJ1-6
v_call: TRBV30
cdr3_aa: CAWLDRPVQSSPLHF

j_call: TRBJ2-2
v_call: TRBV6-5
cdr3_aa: CASSTGTKGTGELFF

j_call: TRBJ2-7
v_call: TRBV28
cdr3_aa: CASSSFGLAGSKQYF

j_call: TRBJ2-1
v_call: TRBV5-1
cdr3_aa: CASSLAFYSGSQQFF

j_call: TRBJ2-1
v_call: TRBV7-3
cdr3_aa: CASSRGQSPYNEQFF

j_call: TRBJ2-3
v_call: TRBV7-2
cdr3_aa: CASSLVAGAGDTQYF

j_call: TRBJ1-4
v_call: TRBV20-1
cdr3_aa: CSARDREKLFF

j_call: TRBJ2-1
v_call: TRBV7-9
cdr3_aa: CASSLTRGSGGEQFF

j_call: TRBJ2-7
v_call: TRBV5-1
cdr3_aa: CASSLTGSPYEQYF

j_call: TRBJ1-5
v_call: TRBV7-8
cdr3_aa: CASSPGQGSNQPQHF

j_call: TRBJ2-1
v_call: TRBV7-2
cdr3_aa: CASSLQAGGGNEQFF

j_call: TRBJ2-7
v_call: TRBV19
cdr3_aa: CASRVAAGGPYEQYF

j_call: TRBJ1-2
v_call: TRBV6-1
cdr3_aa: CASSEWAVYGYTF

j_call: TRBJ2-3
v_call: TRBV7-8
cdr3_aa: CASSLPFRLAGGRQTQYF

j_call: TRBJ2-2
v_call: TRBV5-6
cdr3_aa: CASSSRLAGVGTGELFF

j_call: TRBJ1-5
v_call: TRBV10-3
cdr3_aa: CAISESRTGEIGNQPQHF

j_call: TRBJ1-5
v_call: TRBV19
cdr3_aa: CASRRRQVPNQPQHF

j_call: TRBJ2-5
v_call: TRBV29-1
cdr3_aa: CSVKGSGGLQETQYF

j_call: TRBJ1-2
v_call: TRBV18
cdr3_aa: CASSPMEGGNYGYTF

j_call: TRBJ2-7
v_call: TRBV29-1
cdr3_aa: CSVDLGQRTYEQYF

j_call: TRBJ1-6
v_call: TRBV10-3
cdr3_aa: CAISVRDSYNSPLHF

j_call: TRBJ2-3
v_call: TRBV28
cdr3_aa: CASSFGGGTDTQYF

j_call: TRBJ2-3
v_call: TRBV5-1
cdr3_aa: CASSLALERTDTQYF

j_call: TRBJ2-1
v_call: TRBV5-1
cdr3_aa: CASSLVPARFGYNEQFF

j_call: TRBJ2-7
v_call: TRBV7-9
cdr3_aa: CASRSAGTYFDEQYF

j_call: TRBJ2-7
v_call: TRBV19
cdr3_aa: CASSRYSTGRTYEQYF

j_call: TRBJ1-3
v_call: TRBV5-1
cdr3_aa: CASSLNSGVGGNTIYF

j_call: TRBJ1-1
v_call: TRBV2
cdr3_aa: CASTRQVNTEAFF

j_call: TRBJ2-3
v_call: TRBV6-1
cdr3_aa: CASGGGGGVTDTQYF